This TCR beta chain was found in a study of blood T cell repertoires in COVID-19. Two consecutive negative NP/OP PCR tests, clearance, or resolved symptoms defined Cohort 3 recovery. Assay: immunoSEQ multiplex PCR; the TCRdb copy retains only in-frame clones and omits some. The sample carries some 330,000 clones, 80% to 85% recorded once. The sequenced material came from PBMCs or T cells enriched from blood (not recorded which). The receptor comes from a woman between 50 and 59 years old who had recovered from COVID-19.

This CDR3 reads CASSFQSGVGNTIYF. For the CDR3, the DNA is TGTGCCAGCAGCTTTCAGTCAGGGGTTGGAAACACCATATATTTT. The V gene is TRBV7-2, the J gene TRBJ1-3; weak D call: TRBD1 (6 bases). In germline, CDR1 is SGHTA, CDR2 FQGNSA. This CDR3 has 15 residues. The ends were cut back, 3 bases at V and 3 bases at J, with 12 bases in the middle. Based on the CDR3 plus reference TRBV7-2 and TRBJ1-3, the full variable domain is GAGVSQSPSNKVTEKGKDVELRCDPISGHTALYWYRQSLGQGLEFLIYFQGNSAPDKSGLPSDRFSAERTGGSVSTLTIQRTQQEDSAVYLCASSFQSGVGNTIYFGEGSWLTVV.